The present T cell receptor beta chain was sequenced within a study of blood T cell repertoires in COVID-19. Study background: The study drew acute and convalescent COVID-19 samples from the United States, Italy and Spain. From T cells, B-cell-depleted T cells, or PBMCs came the material, which was cDNA or gDNA.

CDR1 is SGHTA and CDR2 is FQGNSA in the germline V gene. J lost 4 bases, V lost 4 bases, and 8 bases had no gene match. The CDR3 length is 15 residues. Authors' processing steps: How many nucleated cells were present was estimated from reference gene primer amplification. Libraries were prepared by immunoSEQ multiplex PCR; TCRdb keeps only in-frame clonotypes and omits some of them. V, J and clone size reflect that table, while D and trimming were determined from the DNA. The sample has a few hundred thousand clones; more than 75% are singletons. The sequenced sample was peripheral blood. The TCR was taken from a man aged 35 to 55 with acute or convalescent COVID-19. The genes are TRBV7-2 and TRBJ1-2, with 8 nucleotides matching TRBD1. The DNA for the CDR3 is TGTGCCAGCAGCTCCGCGGGACAGGCCTCCTATGGCTACACCTTC. Its protein product is CASSSAGQASYGYTF.